The 16 T cell receptor beta chains listed next were all sequenced from one sample in a study of T cells and copy number aberrations in small-cell lung cancer. The method was immunoSEQ multiplex PCR; TCRdb's version includes in-frame clones alone and lacks a portion of them. The sample yields about 2,400 clones, 70% to 85% seen once. The sequenced material came from normal tissue next to the tumor. These receptors originate from a woman aged 45 to 65 with small cell lung cancer.

The CDR3 is CASSLSSVAEAFF. The CDR3 nucleotides are TGTGCCAGCAGCTTGTCATCGGTGGCTGAAGCTTTCTTT. This chain joins TRBV13 and TRBJ1-1, with unresolved D. The V gene lost 3 bases and the J gene lost 6 bases, with 11 bases spanning the gap. The V gene's germline CDR1 is PRHDT and CDR2 FYEKMQ (reference sequence). The CDR3 is 13 residues long.

The J gene is TRBJ2-2, the V gene TRBV5-8, with TRBD1 identical over 8 bases. CDR3 length equals 16 residues. The trim removed 4 bases at V and 1 base at J, leaving 6 bases unmatched. In germline, CDR1 is SGHTS, CDR2 YDEGEE. The CDR3 is CASSPTGTGNTGELFF. The CDR3 DNA is TGTGCCAGCAGCCCGACCGGGACAGGGAACACCGGGGAGCTGTTTTTT.

V usage is TRBV10-3 and J usage is TRBJ1-6, with 9 bases identical to TRBD1. CDR1 and CDR2 from the germline V gene are ENHRY and SYGVKD. This CDR3 spans 13 amino acids. After removal of 6 bases from V and 8 bases from J, the junction contained 2 bases not matched to a gene. Here the CDR3 reads CAIRGQGDSPLHF. Here the CDR3 DNA reads TGTGCCATCAGGGGACAGGGTGATTCACCCCTCCACTTT.

The V call is TRBV7-9, the J call TRBJ2-7; D gene unclear. The germline gives CDR1 SEHNR, CDR2 FQNEAQ (reference sequence). Trimming removed 1 base at V and 7 bases at J, with 11 bases between. This CDR3 contains 13 residues. The CDR3 reads CASSLDTSREQYF. In DNA form, the CDR3 reads TGTGCCAGCAGCTTAGACACCTCTCGGGAGCAGTACTTC.

The V and J genes are TRBV5-1 and TRBJ1-4, with D hard to call. V was trimmed by 4 bases and J by 0 bases, leaving 4 bases between them. The CDR3 is 13 residues long. Germline V CDR1 and CDR2: SGHRS, YFSETQ. This CDR3 is CASSLATNEKLFF. The CDR3 nucleotides read TGCGCCAGCAGCCTAGCAACTAATGAAAAACTGTTTTTT.

The chain joins TRBV5-1 to TRBJ1-2; 8 bases align to TRBD1. Trimming took 7 bases from V and 4 from J; bases not matched to a gene: 9. The length of the CDR3 is 14 residues. Germline CDR1 reads SGHRS; CDR2 reads YFSETQ. CDR3 sequence (DNA): TGCGCCAGCGGCTCCCATGGACAGGGCTATGGCTACACCTTC. It translates to CASGSHGQGYGYTF.

The rearrangement links TRBV5-1 to TRBJ2-7; D gene unclear. Germline V gene lookup returns CDR1 SGHRS and CDR2 YFSETQ. The CDR3 covers 14 residues. Trimming removed 2 bases from V and 7 bases from J, with 16 bases in between. The CDR3 is CASSFTGPAGEQYF. The CDR3 nucleotides read TGCGCCAGCAGCTTCACGGGCCCTGCTGGTGAGCAGTACTTC.

The table lists this clone with a count of one. At one boundary the junction diverges from the germline segment, which might be a read error. The V and J genes are TRBV5-5 and TRBJ2-7; D uncertain. Per the germline V gene, CDR1 is SGHKS and CDR2 is YYEKEE (reference sequence). The CDR3 loop spans 16 amino acids. CDR3 region: CASNLVSVTNSYEQYF. For the CDR3, the DNA is TGTGCCAGCAACTTGGTTTCTGTCACTAACTCCTACGAGCAGTACTTC.

The chain couples TRBV19 to TRBJ1-5; tentative D call: TRBD1 (6 bases). CDR3 length equals 14 residues. Germline V lookup: CDR1 LNHDA, CDR2 SQIVND (reference sequence). Trimming stripped 7 bases from V and 3 bases from J, with 13 bases between. The CDR3, as DNA: TGTGCCAGTACCGCGACAGGCTTCAATCAGCCCCAGCATTTT. This encodes CASTATGFNQPQHF.

V and J are TRBV7-8 and TRBJ1-3; possibly TRBD1 for D (6 bases). The CDR3 has 15 residues. Germline loops: CDR1 SGHVS, CDR2 FQNEAQ. The V and J ends lost 8 bases and 2 bases respectively, with 16 bases between them. This CDR3 reads CASSRGEGAGNTIYF. CDR3 bases: TGTGCCAGCTCCCGGGGGGAGGGGGCTGGAAACACCATATATTTT. The variable domain in full, with the rest retrieved from reference TRBV7-8 and TRBJ1-3, is GAGVSQSPRYKVAKRGQDVALRCDPISGHVSLFWYQQALGQGPEFLTYFQNEAQLDKSGLPSDRFFAERPEGSVSTLKIQRTQQEDSAVYLCASSRGEGAGNTIYFGEGSWLTVV.

The gene calls are TRBV10-2 and TRBJ2-3; D not certain. CDR1 WSHSY and CDR2 SAAADI come from the germline V gene. The CDR3 is 14 amino acids. V lost 0 bases and J 3 bases, leaving 7 bases between the germline ends. CDR3 DNA sequence: TGCGCCAGCAGTGAGTCGCAGTTGACAGATACGCAGTATTTT. Its protein product is CASSESQLTDTQYF.

The chain employs TRBV2 and TRBJ1-1; D may be TRBD1 (6 bases). CDR1 SNHLY and CDR2 FYNNEI come from the germline V gene. CDR3 length: 13 amino acids. V shed 8 bases and J shed 2 bases, with 12 bases lying between them. CDR3 nucleotides: TGTGCCAGCGGAACAGGGCCCAACACTGAAGCTTTCTTT. Its protein product is CASGTGPNTEAFF.

The chain couples TRBV30 to TRBJ2-7; D possibly matches TRBD1 or TRBD2 (5 bases each). Trimming pared 0 bases from V and 0 bases from J, leaving 15 bases between. This CDR3 comprises 16 residues. In germline, CDR1 is GTSNPN, CDR2 SVGIG (reference sequence). For the CDR3, the DNA is TGTGCCTGGAGTGTACGTCTGGCAGGGAGCTCCTACGAGCAGTACTTC. Its protein product is CAWSVRLAGSSYEQYF.

This chain uses TRBV19 with TRBJ2-2; D may be TRBD1 (6 bases). Germline V gene data show CDR1 as LNHDA and CDR2 as SQIVND (reference sequence). The germline V and J ends were trimmed by 9 bases and 4 bases, with 15 bases remaining between them. This CDR3 spans 14 amino acids. The CDR3 sequence: CASKDSLFTGELFF. The CDR3 DNA follows: TGTGCCAGCAAGGACAGCCTATTCACCGGGGAGCTGTTTTTT.

The rearrangement uses TRBV27 and TRBJ2-3, with unresolved D. The germline V gene has CDR1 MNHEY and CDR2 SMNVEV (reference sequence). The CDR3 totals 13 residues. V was cut by 3 bases and J by 3 bases, with 7 bases left in between. This chain's CDR3 is CASSLVGTDTQYF. In nucleotides, the CDR3 is TGTGCCAGCAGTTTGGTTGGGACAGATACGCAGTATTTT.

The rearrangement uses TRBV28 and TRBJ1-1; no firm D call. V lost 2 bases and J 5 bases, leaving 6 bases between the germline ends. The CDR3 covers 12 residues. CDR1 is MDHEN and CDR2 is SYDVKM in the germline V gene. CDR3 sequence (DNA): TGTGCCAGCAGTTTAAGGCAGACTGAAGCTTTCTTT. Translation: CASSLRQTEAFF.